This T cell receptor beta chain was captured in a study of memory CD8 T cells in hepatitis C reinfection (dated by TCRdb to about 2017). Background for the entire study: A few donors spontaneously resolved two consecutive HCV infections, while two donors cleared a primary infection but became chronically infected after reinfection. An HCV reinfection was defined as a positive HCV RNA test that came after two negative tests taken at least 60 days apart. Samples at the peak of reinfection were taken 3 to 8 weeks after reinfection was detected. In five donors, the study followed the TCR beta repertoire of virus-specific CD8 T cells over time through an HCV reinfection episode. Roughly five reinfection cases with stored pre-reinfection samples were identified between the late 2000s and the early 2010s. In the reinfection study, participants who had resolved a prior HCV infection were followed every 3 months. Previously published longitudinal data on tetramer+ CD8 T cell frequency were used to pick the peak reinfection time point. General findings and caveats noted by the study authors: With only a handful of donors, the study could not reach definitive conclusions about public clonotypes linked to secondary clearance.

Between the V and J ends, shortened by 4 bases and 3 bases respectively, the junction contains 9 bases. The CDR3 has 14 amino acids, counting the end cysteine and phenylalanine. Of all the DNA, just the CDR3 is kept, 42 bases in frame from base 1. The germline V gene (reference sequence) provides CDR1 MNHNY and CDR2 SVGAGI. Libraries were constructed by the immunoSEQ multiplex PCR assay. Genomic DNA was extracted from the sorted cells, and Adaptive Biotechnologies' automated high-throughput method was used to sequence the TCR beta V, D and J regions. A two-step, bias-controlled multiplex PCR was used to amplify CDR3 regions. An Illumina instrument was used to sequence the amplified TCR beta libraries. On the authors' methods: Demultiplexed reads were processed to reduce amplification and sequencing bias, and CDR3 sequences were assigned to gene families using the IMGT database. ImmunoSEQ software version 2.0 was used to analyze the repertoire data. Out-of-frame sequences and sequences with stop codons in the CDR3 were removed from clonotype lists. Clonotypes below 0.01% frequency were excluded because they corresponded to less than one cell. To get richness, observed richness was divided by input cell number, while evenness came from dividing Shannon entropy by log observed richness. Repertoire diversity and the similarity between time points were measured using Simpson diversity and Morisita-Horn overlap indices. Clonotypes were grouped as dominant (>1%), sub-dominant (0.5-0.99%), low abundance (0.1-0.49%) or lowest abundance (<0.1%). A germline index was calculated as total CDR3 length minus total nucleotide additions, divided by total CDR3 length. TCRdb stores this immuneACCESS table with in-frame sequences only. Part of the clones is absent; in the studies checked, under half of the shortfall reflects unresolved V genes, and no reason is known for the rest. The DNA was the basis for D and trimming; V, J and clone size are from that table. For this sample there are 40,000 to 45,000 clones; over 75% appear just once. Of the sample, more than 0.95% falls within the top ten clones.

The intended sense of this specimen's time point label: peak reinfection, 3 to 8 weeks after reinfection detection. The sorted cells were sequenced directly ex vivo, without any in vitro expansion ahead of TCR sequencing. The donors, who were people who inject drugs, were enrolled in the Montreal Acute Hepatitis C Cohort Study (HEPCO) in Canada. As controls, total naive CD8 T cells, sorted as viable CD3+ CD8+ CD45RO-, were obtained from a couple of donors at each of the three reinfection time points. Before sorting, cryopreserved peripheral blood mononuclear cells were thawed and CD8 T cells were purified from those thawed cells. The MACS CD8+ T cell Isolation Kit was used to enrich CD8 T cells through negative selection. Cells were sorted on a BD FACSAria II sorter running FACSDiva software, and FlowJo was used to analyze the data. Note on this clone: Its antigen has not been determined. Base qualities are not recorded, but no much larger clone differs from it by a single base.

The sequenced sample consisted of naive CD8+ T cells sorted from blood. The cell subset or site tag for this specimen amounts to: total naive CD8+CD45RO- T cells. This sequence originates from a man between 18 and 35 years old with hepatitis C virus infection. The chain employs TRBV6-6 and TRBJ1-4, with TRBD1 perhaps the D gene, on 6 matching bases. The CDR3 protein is CASSSRGANEKLFF. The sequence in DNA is TGTGCCAGCAGTTCCAGGGGTGCTAATGAAAAACTGTTTTTT.